These T cell receptor beta chains were read from a single sample in a study of shared clonotypes between healthy human individuals. TCRdb's copy holds only in-frame clones and misses some; the assay was immunoSEQ multiplex PCR. The sample yields approximately 1,500,000 clones, roughly 96% seen once. Sample: naive CD4+ T cells sorted from blood. These receptors all stem from a man aged 25 to 40 in good health. Both conserved end residues are part of each CDR3. The D gene is left open where the match is weak. Not every row has a clone size; where given, it reads once, few, many or a size class.

d_call j_call clone_size v_call cdr3_nt cdr3_aa
- TRBJ1-1 - TRBV11-2 TGTGCCAGCAGCTTAGGAATCACTAATGCGAACACTGAAGCTTTCTTT CASSLGITNANTEAFF
- TRBJ2-3 once TRBV5-4 TGTGCCAGCAGCCCCAGGACACCTACTACTAGCACAGATACGCAGTATTTT CASSPRTPTTSTDTQYF
TRBD2 TRBJ2-7 - TRBV6-6 TGTGCCAGCAGTTACACCGCTAGCGGGAGGGCCCCGAATTACTTC CASSYTASGRAPNYF
- TRBJ2-1 - TRBV7-2 TGTGCCAGCGGCGCGGCGGCCCAGCAGTTCTTC CASGAAAQQFF
- TRBJ2-2 once TRBV6-1 TGTGCCACCTTCTCGAGGGCCTCCGGGGAGCTGTTTTTT CATFSRASGELFF
- TRBJ2-7 - TRBV7-9 TGTGCCAGCAGCTTAGGAATCTACTACGAGCAGTACTTC CASSLGIYYEQYF
- TRBJ2-1 - TRBV29-1 TGCAGCGTGCTAAAGTTTTCGAGCTCCTACAATGAGCAGTTCTTC CSVLKFSSSYNEQFF
- TRBJ2-7 - TRBV5-4 TGTGCCAGCAGCCGCGGGACCTCTGATTCCTACGAGCAGTACTTC CASSRGTSDSYEQYF
TRBD1 TRBJ2-1 - TRBV5-6 TGTGCCAGCAGCTTGGCGGGACAGGGAATTTACAATGAGCAGTTCTTC CASSLAGQGIYNEQFF
TRBD2 TRBJ2-1 - TRBV2 TGTGCCAGCAGAAATACAATTCGGGGGGCGCCCGAAGTAATAGCGGGAGGCCTATACAATGAGCAGTTCTTC CASRNTIRGAPEVIAGGLYNEQFF
- TRBJ1-5 - TRBV28 TGTGCCAGCTTTCGTCCGCCGGGACGCTCGCCCCAGCATTTT CASFRPPGRSPQHF
TRBD2 TRBJ2-1 - TRBV27 TGTGCCAGCAGTGAATTAGCGGGAGTGGGTGAGCAGTTCTTC CASSELAGVGEQFF
TRBD1 TRBJ2-3 - TRBV29-1 TGCAGCGCAATTACGGGACAGGGAGGGACAGATACGCAGTATTTT CSAITGQGGTDTQYF